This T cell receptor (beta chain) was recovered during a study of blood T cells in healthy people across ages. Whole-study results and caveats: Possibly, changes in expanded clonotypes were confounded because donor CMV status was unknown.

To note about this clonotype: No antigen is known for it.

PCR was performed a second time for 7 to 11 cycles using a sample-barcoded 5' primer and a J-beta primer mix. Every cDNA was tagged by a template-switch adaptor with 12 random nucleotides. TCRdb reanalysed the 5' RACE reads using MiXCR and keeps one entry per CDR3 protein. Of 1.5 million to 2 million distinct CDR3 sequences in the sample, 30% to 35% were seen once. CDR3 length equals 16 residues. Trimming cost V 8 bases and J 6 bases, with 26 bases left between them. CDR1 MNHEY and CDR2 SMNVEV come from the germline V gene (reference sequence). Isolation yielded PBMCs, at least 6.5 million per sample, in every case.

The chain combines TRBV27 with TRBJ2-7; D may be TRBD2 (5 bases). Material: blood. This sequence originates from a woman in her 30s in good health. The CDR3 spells CASAESPGLLKTEQYF. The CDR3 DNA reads TGTGCCAGCGCTGAATCTCCTGGACTTCTGAAAACCGAGCAGTACTTC.